The T cell receptor (beta chain) under discussion was sequenced for a study of cytomegalovirus exposure and HLA in healthy donors. Study-wide points: Across donors, presence/absence analyses took sequencing depth to be roughly uniform. HLA alleles were associated with 15,000 to 20,000 TCR beta sequences in a later analysis at 0.05 false discovery rate. CMV serostatus was the only recorded immune exposure for donors.

Donors were nominally healthy when sampled, though unrecorded immune exposures were likely. Researchers ran the PCR with 60 Vbeta and 13 Jbeta primers. Clones were read by immunoSEQ multiplex PCR, and TCRdb kept only the in-frame ones, dropping some. The sample has over 150,000 clones; more than 60% are singletons. CDR1 SGHNT and CDR2 YYREEE come from the germline V gene (reference sequence). This CDR3 is built from 14 residues. The germline V and J ends were trimmed by 0 bases and 1 base, with 7 bases remaining between them. This clone was seen only once. Its antigen is undetermined. The sequenced material came from PBMCs. The genes are TRBV5-4 and TRBJ1-1; tentative D call: TRBD1 (6 bases). The clonotype comes from a man between 40 and 49 years old in good health and CMV-seronegative. CDR3 amino acids: CASSLGQENTEAFF. The CDR3 DNA is TGTGCCAGCAGCTTGGGACAGGAGAACACTGAAGCTTTCTTT.